These 29 T cell receptor beta chains were all obtained from the same sample, sequenced in a study of shared clonotypes between healthy human individuals. Libraries were prepared by immunoSEQ multiplex PCR; TCRdb keeps only in-frame clonotypes and omits some of them. This sample has 2 million to 2.5 million clones, with over 90% found just once. Sample: naive CD4+ T cells from PBMCs. Subset meaning: CD45RA+ positively selected. Receptors originate from a man aged 18 to 29 in good health. Some clones in this sample may be carry-over from other donors' samples.

This rearrangement joins TRBV7-9 to TRBJ2-7; TRBD2 aligns across 13 bases. The germline gives CDR1 SEHNR, CDR2 FQNEAQ (reference sequence). The V gene end was trimmed by 3 bases and the J gene end by 7 bases; junction bases not matched to a gene: 12. The CDR3 spans 17 residues. The CDR3 region has the DNA TGTGCCAGCAGCTTCCGGAAACTAGCGGGAGGGCCGGTGGAGCAGTACTTC. Its translation: CASSFRKLAGGPVEQYF.

CDR3: CATSRDNTGGNNQPQHF. In DNA form, the CDR3 reads TGTGCCACCAGCAGAGATAATACAGGGGGGAACAATCAGCCCCAGCATTTT. The rearrangement links TRBV15 to TRBJ1-5, with 8 positions matching TRBD1. The germline CDR1 and CDR2 sequences are LNHNV and YYDKDF (reference sequence). J was trimmed by 3 bases and V by 0 bases; bases with no gene match: 7. The CDR3 runs to 17 residues.

This chain joins TRBV5-1 and TRBJ1-4, with D possibly matching TRBD1 (5 bases). Germline values: CDR1 SGHRS, CDR2 YFSETQ. The CDR3 spans 15 residues. V was shortened by 5 bases and J by 6 bases, with 17 bases between the two germline ends. DNA of the CDR3: TGCGCCAGCAGTTTTGGCAGGGAAGTATATGAAAAACTGTTTTTT. Protein product: CASSFGREVYEKLFF. The full variable domain, with the rest looked up from reference TRBV5-1 and TRBJ1-4, is KAGVTQTPRYLIKTRGQQVTLSCSPISGHRSVSWYQQTPGQGLQFLFEYFSETQRNKGNFPGRFSGRQFSNSRSEMNVSTLELGDSALYLCASSFGREVYEKLFFGSGTQLSVL.

The chain is built from TRBV19 and TRBJ2-7, with D tentatively TRBD2 (5 bases). Germline V gives CDR1 LNHDA, CDR2 SQIVND (reference sequence). The CDR3 totals 14 residues. Trimming stripped 4 bases from V and 4 bases from J, with 14 bases between. The chain's CDR3 is CASSTKGEQYEQYF. The CDR3 nucleotides are TGTGCCAGTAGTACAAAGGGAGAGCAATACGAGCAGTACTTC.

The chain employs TRBV6-1 and TRBJ2-7; TRBD1 agrees at 9 bases. Germline V gives CDR1 MNHNS, CDR2 SASEGT. The CDR3 is 14 amino acids. V dropped 7 bases and J dropped 2; count of bases not matched to a gene: 6. CDR3 in DNA: TGTGCCAGCAACTCGGGACAGGGAACCTACGAGCAGTACTTC. It translates to CASNSGQGTYEQYF.

This chain links TRBV28 with TRBJ1-3; D might be TRBD1 (6 bases). This CDR3 comprises 17 residues. Trimming took off 4 bases at V and 0 bases at J, with 16 bases between the two ends. Germline V gene sequence: CDR1 MDHEN, CDR2 SYDVKM. Written as DNA, the CDR3 is TGTGCCAGCAGTTCCGAGACCAGGGGAATCTCTGGAAACACCATATATTTT. As protein: CASSSETRGISGNTIYF.

The chain employs TRBV6-5 and TRBJ2-2; TRBD2 aligns across 14 bases. The CDR3 extends over 15 amino acids. Trimming cost V 5 bases and J 9 bases; bases outside gene matches: 5. Germline V gives CDR1 MNHEY, CDR2 SVGAGI. The chain's CDR3 is CASSHGTSGSRELFF. CDR3 in DNA: TGTGCCAGCAGTCACGGGACTAGCGGGAGCCGGGAGCTGTTTTTT.

The chain combines TRBV4-2 with TRBJ1-5; 11 nucleotides align to TRBD1. V was pared by 1 base and J by 7 bases, with 6 bases of the junction left unmatched. This CDR3 contains 16 residues. The germline V gene has CDR1 LGHNA and CDR2 YNFKEQ. The CDR3 DNA reads TGTGCCAGCAGCCAAGGGACAGGGGGCGAGGGGCAGCCCCAGCATTTT. Amino acid sequence: CASSQGTGGEGQPQHF.

This clone was observed once. V gene TRBV25-1 combines with J gene TRBJ2-7, with TRBD1 matching over 8 bases. Germline V gene sequence: CDR1 MGHDK, CDR2 SYGVNS. V lost 3 bases, J lost 3 bases, and 10 bases stayed unmatched. This CDR3 is built from 16 residues. The CDR3 region is CASSDPTQGVVYEQYF. The CDR3 DNA reads as TGTGCCAGCAGTGACCCCACACAGGGGGTTGTCTACGAGCAGTACTTC.

The J gene is TRBJ2-7, the V gene TRBV7-3; possible D gene TRBD2, 6 bases. The CDR3 runs to 15 residues. V dropped 1 base and J dropped 2 bases, with 12 bases sitting between them. Germline CDR1 is SGHTA and CDR2 is FQGTGA. The CDR3 DNA sequence: TGTGCCAGCAGCTTAATCAGCGGGTCCGCCTACGAGCAGTACTTC. Encoded protein: CASSLISGSAYEQYF.

A single count supports this clone. This chain uses TRBV15 with TRBJ1-2, with TRBD1 as a possible D gene (5 bases). The ends were cut back, 0 bases at V and 1 base at J, with 12 bases in the middle. CDR3 length: 16 amino acids. Looked up from germline, CDR1 is LNHNV and CDR2 is YYDKDF (reference sequence). The CDR3 region is CATSRDPRGNNYGYTF. In DNA, the CDR3 is TGTGCCACCAGCAGAGATCCTCGGGGGAATAACTATGGCTACACCTTC.

J is TRBJ2-1 and V is TRBV9; the match to TRBD2 covers 11 bases. CDR3 size: 18 residues. Germline-derived CDR1 and CDR2 are SGDLS and YYNGEE. V was clipped by 3 bases and J by 7 bases; unmatched bases: 15. The CDR3 region is CASSGPLVSSGRRNEQFF. The DNA of the CDR3 is TGTGCCAGCAGCGGACCTCTTGTGTCTAGCGGGAGGAGGAATGAGCAGTTCTTC.

The chain uses TRBV7-9 and TRBJ1-5; tentative D call: TRBD1 (5 bases). With 5 bases removed from V and 2 bases from J, the gap between germline ends came to 13 bases. Germline values: CDR1 SEHNR, CDR2 FQNEAQ (reference sequence). This CDR3 contains 15 residues. In DNA, the CDR3 is TGTGCCAGCAGCCGTGGGGGGTACGGCAATCAGCCCCAGCATTTT. Protein sequence: CASSRGGYGNQPQHF. The variable domain in full, with the rest retrieved from reference TRBV7-9 and TRBJ1-5, is DTGVSQNPRHKITKRGQNVTFRCDPISEHNRLYWYRQTLGQGPEFLTYFQNEAQLEKSRLLSDRFSAERPKGSFSTLEIQRTEQGDSAMYLCASSRGGYGNQPQHFGDGTRLSIL.

This rearrangement joins TRBV28 to TRBJ1-3; no reliable D call. The V gene lost 5 bases and the J gene lost 1 base, with 12 bases spanning the gap. Germline CDR1 MDHEN, CDR2 SYDVKM. CDR3 length equals 15 residues. In DNA form, the CDR3 reads TGTGCCAGCAGTCGGAGGACTCTATCTGGAAACACCATATATTTT. This translates into CASSRRTLSGNTIYF.

As to this clone: This same CDR3 is encoded by further DNA sequences in the sample. The chain carries TRBV7-9 and TRBJ1-5, with 7 bases matching TRBD1. Losses at the gene ends were 6 bases for V and 0 bases for J; bases not matched to a gene: 5. Per germline, CDR1 SEHNR and CDR2 FQNEAQ (reference sequence). This CDR3 region has 15 residues. CDR3 coding DNA: TGTGCCAGCAGTTCCGACAGGGATAGCAATCAGCCCCAGCATTTT. It encodes CASSSDRDSNQPQHF.

The chain employs TRBV7-3 and TRBJ1-1; unclear D gene. CDR1 and CDR2 from the germline V gene are SGHTA and FQGTGA. The V end was cut by 5 bases, the J end by 1 base, with 8 bases between. The CDR3 loop spans 13 amino acids. The CDR3 is CASSPPGNTEAFF. CDR3 in DNA: TGTGCCAGCAGCCCTCCCGGGAACACTGAAGCTTTCTTT.

A remark on this clone: Other DNA sequences from this sample encode an identical CDR3 as well. The genes are TRBV6-5 and TRBJ2-7; TRBD1 aligns across 8 bases. The CDR3 covers 15 residues. Trimming cost V 0 bases and J 1 base; bases outside gene matches: 2. Germline assignment: CDR1 MNHEY and CDR2 SVGAGI. The CDR3 nucleotides are TGTGCCAGCAGTTACTCCGGGACAGGATCCTACGAGCAGTACTTC. Translation gives CASSYSGTGSYEQYF.

For the CDR3, the DNA is TGTGCCATCCTGAGCCAGGGCAATGAGCAGTTCTTC. Translating it yields CAILSQGNEQFF. V and J are TRBV10-3 and TRBJ2-1, with TRBD1 as a possible D gene (5 bases). CDR1 is ENHRY and CDR2 is SYGVKD in the germline V gene. The CDR3 runs 12 residues. Trimming removed 8 bases at V and 6 bases at J, with 11 bases between.

A single count supports this clone. V is TRBV11-2 and J is TRBJ2-7, with 8 bases matching TRBD2. The CDR3 spans 15 residues. Germline assignment: CDR1 SGHAT and CDR2 FQNNGV. The ends lost 0 bases at V and 4 bases at J; junction bases unmatched: 5. For the CDR3, the DNA is TGTGCCAGCAGCTTAGAAGCGGGAGCCCTATACGAGCAGTACTTC. As protein: CASSLEAGALYEQYF. Combining the CDR3 with reference TRBV11-2 and TRBJ2-7 gives the whole variable domain EAGVAQSPRYKIIEKRQSVAFWCNPISGHATLYWYQQILGQGPKLLIQFQNNGVVDDSQLPKDRFSAERLKGVDSTLKIQPAKLEDSAVYLCASSLEAGALYEQYFGPGTRLTVT.

This clone was counted once. The rearrangement links TRBV13 to TRBJ1-2; 7 positions match TRBD1. This CDR3 is built from 15 residues. V trimming: 6 bases; J trimming: 7 bases; junction bases outside the gene matches: 14. Germline CDR1 PRHDT, CDR2 FYEKMQ (reference sequence). In DNA form, the CDR3 reads TGTGCCAGCAGAGTTAGGAGGGGGCTAGGGTTTGGCTACACCTTC. It translates to CASRVRRGLGFGYTF.

This rearrangement joins TRBV18 to TRBJ1-1; 8 bases are shared with TRBD1. The CDR3 is 15 residues long. Germline V CDR1 and CDR2: KGHSH, LQKENI. V shed 1 base, J shed 5 bases, and the junction held 6 bases outside the gene matches. The CDR3 bases are TGTGCCAGCTCACCACTGTACAGGGGGGGAACTGAAGCTTTCTTT. This sequence encodes CASSPLYRGGTEAFF.

J is TRBJ1-2 and V is TRBV4-1; tentatively, D is TRBD1 (6 bases). The CDR3 consists of 17 residues. Germline assignment: CDR1 MGHRA and CDR2 YSYEKL. Deletions cut 2 bases from V and 2 bases from J, with 18 bases between. CDR3 amino acids: CASSQYGGQGSNYGYTF. The CDR3 DNA is TGCGCCAGCAGCCAATATGGGGGCCAGGGCTCCAACTATGGCTACACCTTC.

The gene calls are TRBV28 and TRBJ2-5; either TRBD1 or TRBD2 may fit D (5 bases each). Deletions cut 5 bases from V and 4 bases from J, with 11 bases between. The CDR3 loop spans 13 amino acids. CDR1 is MDHEN and CDR2 is SYDVKM in the germline V gene. The CDR3 DNA reads TGTGCCAGCAGTAGAGGGGTCCGAGAGACCCAGTACTTC. It translates to CASSRGVRETQYF.

The chain carries TRBV28 and TRBJ2-5, with TRBD1 identical over 8 bases. Germline V gene data show CDR1 as MDHEN and CDR2 as SYDVKM. The V gene end was trimmed by 9 bases and the J gene end by 4 bases; junction bases not matched to a gene: 13. The CDR3 totals 15 residues. The CDR3 DNA is TGTGCCAGTAAAAGAATCAGGGGGCGCTCAGAGACCCAGTACTTC. This gives the protein CASKRIRGRSETQYF.

The rearrangement links TRBV7-2 to TRBJ2-7, with D perhaps TRBD1 (6 bases). The V gene lost 11 bases and the J gene lost 2 bases, with 16 bases spanning the gap. Germline loops: CDR1 SGHTA, CDR2 FQGNSA. CDR3 length equals 13 residues. The CDR3 region is CASGRWGPYEQYF. CDR3 sequence (DNA): TGTGCCTCTGGGCGGTGGGGGCCCTACGAGCAGTACTTC.

CDR3 in amino acids: CASSPRGSKNIQYF. As DNA, the CDR3 is TGTGCCAGCTCACCCAGGGGATCCAAAAACATTCAGTACTTC. The chain links TRBV18 to TRBJ2-4, with D perhaps matching TRBD1 (6 bases). CDR1 is KGHSH, CDR2 LQKENI, per germline. The CDR3 length is 14 residues. V lost 3 bases and J 2 bases, leaving 8 bases between the germline ends.

This chain joins TRBV5-1 and TRBJ2-1; 9 positions agree with TRBD2. Trimming cost V 0 bases and J 4 bases; bases outside gene matches: 5. The CDR3 spans 16 residues. The V gene's germline CDR1 is SGHRS and CDR2 YFSETQ. The CDR3 region has the DNA TGCGCCAGCAGCTTGGCCGATAGCGGGAGTTACAATGAGCAGTTCTTC. Translating it yields CASSLADSGSYNEQFF.

The CDR3 is CAISVRGIGFQDTEAFF. CDR3 nucleotides: TGTGCCATCAGTGTCAGGGGAATCGGTTTTCAGGACACTGAAGCTTTCTTT. The rearrangement uses TRBV10-3 and TRBJ1-1, with TRBD1 as a possible D gene (6 bases). Germline CDR1 and CDR2: ENHRY and SYGVKD. V was shortened by 4 bases and J by 3 bases, with 21 bases between the two germline ends. CDR3 length: 17 amino acids.

The chain uses TRBV7-2 and TRBJ2-7, with 8 bases identical to TRBD2. CDR1 and CDR2 from the germline V gene are SGHTA and FQGNSA. This CDR3 has 14 residues. The V and J ends lost 5 bases and 5 bases, in that order; junction bases with no gene match: 8. The CDR3 DNA reads TGTGCCAGCAGCAGGAGCGGGAGCAGACACGAGCAGTACTTC. Protein: CASSRSGSRHEQYF.